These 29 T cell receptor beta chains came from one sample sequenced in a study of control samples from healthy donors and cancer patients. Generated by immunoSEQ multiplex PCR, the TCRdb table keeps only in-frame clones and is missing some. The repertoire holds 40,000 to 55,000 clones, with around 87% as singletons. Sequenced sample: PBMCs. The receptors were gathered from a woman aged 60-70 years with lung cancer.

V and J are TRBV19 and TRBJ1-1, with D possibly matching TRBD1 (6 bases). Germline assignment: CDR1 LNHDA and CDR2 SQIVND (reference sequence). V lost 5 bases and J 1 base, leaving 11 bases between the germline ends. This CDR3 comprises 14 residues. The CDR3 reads CASSLWTENTEAFF. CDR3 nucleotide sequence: TGTGCCAGTAGTCTGTGGACAGAGAACACTGAAGCTTTCTTT.

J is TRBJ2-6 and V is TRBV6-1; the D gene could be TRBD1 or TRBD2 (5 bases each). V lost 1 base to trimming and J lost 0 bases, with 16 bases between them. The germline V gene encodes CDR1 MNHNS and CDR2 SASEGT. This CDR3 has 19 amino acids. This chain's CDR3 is CASSEGGRLISSGANVLTF. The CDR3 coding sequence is TGTGCCAGCAGTGAAGGGGGACGACTAATTAGCTCTGGGGCCAACGTCCTGACTTTC.

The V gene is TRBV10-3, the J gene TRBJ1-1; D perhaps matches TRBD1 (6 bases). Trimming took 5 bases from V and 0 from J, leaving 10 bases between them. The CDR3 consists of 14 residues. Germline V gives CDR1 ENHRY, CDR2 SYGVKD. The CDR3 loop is CAISRTGMNTEAFF. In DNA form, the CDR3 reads TGTGCCATCAGTAGAACAGGGATGAACACTGAAGCTTTCTTT.

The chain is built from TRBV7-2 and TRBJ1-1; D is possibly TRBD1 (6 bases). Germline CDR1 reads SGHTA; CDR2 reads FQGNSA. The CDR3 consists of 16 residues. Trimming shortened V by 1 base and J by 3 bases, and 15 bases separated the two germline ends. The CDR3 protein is CASSLGEGGQDTEAFF. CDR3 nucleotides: TGTGCCAGCAGCTTAGGGGAAGGGGGGCAGGACACTGAAGCTTTCTTT.

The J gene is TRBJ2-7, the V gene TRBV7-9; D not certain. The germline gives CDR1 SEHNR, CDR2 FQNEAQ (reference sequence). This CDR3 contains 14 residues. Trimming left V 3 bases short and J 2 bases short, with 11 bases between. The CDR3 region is CASSFSHRTYEQYF. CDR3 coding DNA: TGTGCCAGCAGCTTTTCTCACAGAACCTACGAGCAGTACTTC.

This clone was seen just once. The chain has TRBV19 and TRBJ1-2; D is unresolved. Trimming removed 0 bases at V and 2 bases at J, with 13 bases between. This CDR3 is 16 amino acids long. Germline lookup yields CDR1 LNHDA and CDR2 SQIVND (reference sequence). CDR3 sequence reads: CASSIDIGLGNYGYTF. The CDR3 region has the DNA TGTGCCAGTAGTATAGATATAGGACTCGGAAACTATGGCTACACCTTC.

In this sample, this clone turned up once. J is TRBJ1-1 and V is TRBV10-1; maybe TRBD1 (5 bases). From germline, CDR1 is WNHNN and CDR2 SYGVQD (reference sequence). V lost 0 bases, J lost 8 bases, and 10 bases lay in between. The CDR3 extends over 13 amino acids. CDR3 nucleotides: TGCGCCAGCAGTGAGTCGGAAGGGGCGGAAGCTTTCTTT. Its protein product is CASSESEGAEAFF.

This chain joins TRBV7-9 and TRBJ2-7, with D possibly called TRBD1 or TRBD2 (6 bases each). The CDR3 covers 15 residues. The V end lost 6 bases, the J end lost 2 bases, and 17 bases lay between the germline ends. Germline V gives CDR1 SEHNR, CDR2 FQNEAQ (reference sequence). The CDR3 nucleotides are TGTGCCAGCAGTCAATGGGGGGCTGAGACCTACGAGCAGTACTTC. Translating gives CASSQWGAETYEQYF. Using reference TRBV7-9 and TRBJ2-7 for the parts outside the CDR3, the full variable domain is DTGVSQNPRHKITKRGQNVTFRCDPISEHNRLYWYRQTLGQGPEFLTYFQNEAQLEKSRLLSDRFSAERPKGSFSTLEIQRTEQGDSAMYLCASSQWGAETYEQYFGPGTRLTVT.

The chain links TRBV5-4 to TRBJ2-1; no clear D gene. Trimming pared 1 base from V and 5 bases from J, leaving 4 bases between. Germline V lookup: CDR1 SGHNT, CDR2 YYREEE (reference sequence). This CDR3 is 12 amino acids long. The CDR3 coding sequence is TGTGCCAGCAGCTTGAGAGACAATGAGCAGTTCTTC. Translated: CASSLRDNEQFF.

In DNA form, the CDR3 reads TGTGCCAGCAGCGGACTAGCGGGAGTAAGAGATACGCAGTATTTT. Amino acid sequence: CASSGLAGVRDTQYF. J is TRBJ2-3 and V is TRBV28; 13 nucleotides match TRBD2. Germline CDR1 reads MDHEN; CDR2 reads SYDVKM. The CDR3 loop spans 15 amino acids. V shed 6 bases and J 5 bases; nucleotides not matched to a gene: 5.

The CDR3 coding sequence is TGTGCCAGCAGCTCGGGGACGGACAATGAGCAGTTCTTC. Translated: CASSSGTDNEQFF. This chain joins TRBV9 and TRBJ2-1, with D perhaps assigned TRBD1 or TRBD2 (5 bases each). The CDR3 runs to 13 residues. Trimming pared 4 bases from V and 5 bases from J, leaving 10 bases between. The germline V gene has CDR1 SGDLS and CDR2 YYNGEE.

This CDR3 is CASSYWARSNEQFF. In DNA form, the CDR3 reads TGTGCCAGCAGTTACTGGGCGCGCTCCAATGAGCAGTTCTTC. The V and J genes are TRBV6-2 or TRBV6-3 and TRBJ2-1; D uncertain. CDR1 MNHEY and CDR2 SVGEGT come from the germline V gene. Trimming pared 1 base from V and 6 bases from J, leaving 10 bases between. The CDR3 extends over 14 amino acids.

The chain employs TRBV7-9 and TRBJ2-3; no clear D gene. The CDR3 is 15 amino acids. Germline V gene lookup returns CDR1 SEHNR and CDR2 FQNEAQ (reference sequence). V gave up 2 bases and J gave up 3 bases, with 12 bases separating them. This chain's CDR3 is CASSLSGPKTDTQYF. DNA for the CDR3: TGTGCCAGCAGCTTATCCGGGCCTAAGACAGATACGCAGTATTTT.

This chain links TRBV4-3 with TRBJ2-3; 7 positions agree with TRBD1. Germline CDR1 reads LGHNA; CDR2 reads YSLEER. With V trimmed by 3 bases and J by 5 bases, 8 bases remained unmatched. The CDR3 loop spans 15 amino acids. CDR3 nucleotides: TGCGCCAGCAGCCACCTTGACAGGGCCTTAGATACGCAGTATTTT. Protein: CASSHLDRALDTQYF.

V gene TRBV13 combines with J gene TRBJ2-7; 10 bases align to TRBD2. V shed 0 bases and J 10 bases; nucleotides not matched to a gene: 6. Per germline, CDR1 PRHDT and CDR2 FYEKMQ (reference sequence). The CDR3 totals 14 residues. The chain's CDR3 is CASSLGLAGSPQYF. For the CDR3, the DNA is TGTGCCAGCAGCTTAGGACTAGCGGGATCTCCCCAGTACTTC.

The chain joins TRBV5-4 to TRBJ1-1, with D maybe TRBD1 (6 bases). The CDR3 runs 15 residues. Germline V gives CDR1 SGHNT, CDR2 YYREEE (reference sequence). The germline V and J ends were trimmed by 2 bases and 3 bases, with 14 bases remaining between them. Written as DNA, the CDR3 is TGTGCCAGCAGCTTCATCAGGGGAGGAGACACTGAAGCTTTCTTT. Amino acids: CASSFIRGGDTEAFF.

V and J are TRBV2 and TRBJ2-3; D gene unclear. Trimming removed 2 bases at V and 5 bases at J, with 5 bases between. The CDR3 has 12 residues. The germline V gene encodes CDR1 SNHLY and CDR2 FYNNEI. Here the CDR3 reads CASSEWGDTQYF. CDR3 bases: TGTGCCAGCAGTGAATGGGGAGATACGCAGTATTTT. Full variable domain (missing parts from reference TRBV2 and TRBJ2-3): EPEVTQTPSHQVTQMGQEVILRCVPISNHLYFYWYRQILGQKVEFLVSFYNNEISEKSEIFDDQFSVERPDGSNFTLKIRSTKLEDSAMYFCASSEWGDTQYFGPGTRLTVL.

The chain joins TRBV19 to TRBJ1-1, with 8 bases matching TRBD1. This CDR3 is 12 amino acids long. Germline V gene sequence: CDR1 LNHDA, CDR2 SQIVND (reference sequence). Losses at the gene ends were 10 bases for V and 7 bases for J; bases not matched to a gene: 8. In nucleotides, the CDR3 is TGTGCCACCTATCGGACAGGGCGTGAAGCTTTCTTT. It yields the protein CATYRTGREAFF.

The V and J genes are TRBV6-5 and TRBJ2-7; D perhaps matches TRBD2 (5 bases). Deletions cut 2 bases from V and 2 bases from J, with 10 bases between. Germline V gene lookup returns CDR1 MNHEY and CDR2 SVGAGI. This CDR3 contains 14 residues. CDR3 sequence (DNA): TGTGCCAGCAGTTACCCCCTGAGGGCCTACGAGCAGTACTTC. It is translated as CASSYPLRAYEQYF.

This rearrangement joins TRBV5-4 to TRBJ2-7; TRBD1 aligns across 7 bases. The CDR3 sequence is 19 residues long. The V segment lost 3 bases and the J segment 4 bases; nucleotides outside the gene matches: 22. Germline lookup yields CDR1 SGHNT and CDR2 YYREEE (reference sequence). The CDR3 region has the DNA TGTGCCAGCAGCTCCACAGGGGCCTGGGGCTTTACTGGGGGATACGAGCAGTACTTC. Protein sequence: CASSSTGAWGFTGGYEQYF.

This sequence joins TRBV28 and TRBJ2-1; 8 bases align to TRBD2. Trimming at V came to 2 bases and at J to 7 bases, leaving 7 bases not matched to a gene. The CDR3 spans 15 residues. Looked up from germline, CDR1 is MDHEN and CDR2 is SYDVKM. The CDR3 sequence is CASSLTGGLGNEQFF. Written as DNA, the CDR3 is TGTGCCAGCAGTTTAACGGGAGGGCTCGGGAATGAGCAGTTCTTC.

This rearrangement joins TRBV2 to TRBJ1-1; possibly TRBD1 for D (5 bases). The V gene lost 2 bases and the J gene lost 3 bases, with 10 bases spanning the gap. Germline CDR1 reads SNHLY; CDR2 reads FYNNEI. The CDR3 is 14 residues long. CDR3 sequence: CASSEQGEDTEAFF. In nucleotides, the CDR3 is TGTGCCAGCAGTGAACAGGGAGAGGACACTGAAGCTTTCTTT.

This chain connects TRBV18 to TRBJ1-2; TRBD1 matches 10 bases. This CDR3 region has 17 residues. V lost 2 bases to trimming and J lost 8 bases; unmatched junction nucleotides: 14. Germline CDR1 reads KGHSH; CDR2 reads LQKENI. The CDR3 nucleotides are TGTGCCAGCTCACCAAATTACGAGACAGGGGGCATCGAAGGCTACACCTTC. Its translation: CASSPNYETGGIEGYTF.

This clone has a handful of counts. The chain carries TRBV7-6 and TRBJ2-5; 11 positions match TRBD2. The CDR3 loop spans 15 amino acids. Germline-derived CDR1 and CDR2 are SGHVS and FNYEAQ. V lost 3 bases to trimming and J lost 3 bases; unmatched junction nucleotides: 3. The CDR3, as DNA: TGTGCCAGCAGCTTCTTACTAGCGGGAGAAGAGACCCAGTACTTC. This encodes CASSFLLAGEETQYF.

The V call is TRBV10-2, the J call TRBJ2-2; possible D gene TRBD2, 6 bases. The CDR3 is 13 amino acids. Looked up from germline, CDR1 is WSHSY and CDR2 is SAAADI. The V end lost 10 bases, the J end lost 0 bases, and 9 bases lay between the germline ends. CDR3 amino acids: CATGTPNTGELFF. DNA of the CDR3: TGCGCCACCGGGACTCCGAACACCGGGGAGCTGTTTTTT.

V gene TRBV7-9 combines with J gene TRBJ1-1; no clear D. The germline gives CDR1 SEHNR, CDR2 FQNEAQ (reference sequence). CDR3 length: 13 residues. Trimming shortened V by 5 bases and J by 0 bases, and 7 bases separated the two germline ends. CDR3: CASSDFMNTEAFF. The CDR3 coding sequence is TGTGCCAGCAGCGACTTTATGAACACTGAAGCTTTCTTT.

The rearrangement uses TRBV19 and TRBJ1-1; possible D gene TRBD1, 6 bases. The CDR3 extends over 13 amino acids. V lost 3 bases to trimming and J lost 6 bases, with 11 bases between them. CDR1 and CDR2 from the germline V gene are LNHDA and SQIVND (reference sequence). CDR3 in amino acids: CASSIGEGAEAFF. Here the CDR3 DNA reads TGTGCCAGTAGTATCGGGGAGGGGGCTGAAGCTTTCTTT.

The CDR3 loop is CASSQGSGRLYGYTF. The CDR3 coding sequence is TGTGCCAGCAGCCAAGGATCCGGCCGCCTCTATGGCTACACCTTC. J is TRBJ1-2 and V is TRBV14, with D unclear. This CDR3 spans 15 amino acids. The V gene's germline CDR1 is SGHDN and CDR2 FVKESK. The V gene lost 1 base and the J gene lost 4 bases, with 13 bases spanning the gap.

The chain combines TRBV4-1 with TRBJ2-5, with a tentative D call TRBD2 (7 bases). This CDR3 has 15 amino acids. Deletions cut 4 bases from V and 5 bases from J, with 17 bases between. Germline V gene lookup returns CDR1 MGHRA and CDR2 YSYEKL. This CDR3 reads CASSPRLGGGETQYF. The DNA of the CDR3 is TGCGCCAGCAGCCCCCGGCTAGGGGGAGGGGAGACCCAGTACTTC.